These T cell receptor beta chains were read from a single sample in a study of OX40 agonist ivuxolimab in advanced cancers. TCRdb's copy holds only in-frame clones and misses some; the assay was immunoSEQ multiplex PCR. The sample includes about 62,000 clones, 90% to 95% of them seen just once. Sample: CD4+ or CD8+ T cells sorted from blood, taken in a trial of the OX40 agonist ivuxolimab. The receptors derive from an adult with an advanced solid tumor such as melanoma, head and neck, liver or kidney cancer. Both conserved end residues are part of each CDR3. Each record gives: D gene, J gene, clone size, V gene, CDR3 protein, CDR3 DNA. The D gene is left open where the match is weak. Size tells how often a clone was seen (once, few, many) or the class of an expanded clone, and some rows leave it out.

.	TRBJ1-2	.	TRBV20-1	CSVREVDGYTF	TGCAGTGTAAGGGAGGTAGATGGCTACACCTTC
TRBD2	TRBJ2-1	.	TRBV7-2	CASSSPIMTSGGAVDEQFF	TGTGCCAGCAGCTCACCGATAATGACTAGCGGGGGGGCGGTCGATGAGCAGTTCTTC
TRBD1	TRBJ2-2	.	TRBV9	CASSVGGTATGELFF	TGTGCCAGCAGCGTAGGAGGGACAGCCACCGGGGAGCTGTTTTTT
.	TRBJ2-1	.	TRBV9	CASSVEGGGKKQFF	TGTGCCAGCAGCGTAGAAGGTGGGGGGAAGAAGCAGTTCTTC
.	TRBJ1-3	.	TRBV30	CAWSKGVSGNTIYF	TGTGCCTGGAGTAAAGGGGTGTCCGGAAACACCATATATTTT
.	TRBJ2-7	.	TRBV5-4	CASSLEQGGYEQYF	TGTGCCAGCAGCTTGGAACAGGGGGGGTACGAGCAGTACTTC
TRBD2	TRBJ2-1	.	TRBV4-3	CASSQDPSGRGSSYNEQFF	TGCGCCAGCAGCCAAGATCCAAGCGGGAGGGGGAGCTCCTACAATGAGCAGTTCTTC
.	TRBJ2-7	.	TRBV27	CASSLEDRTYEQYF	TGTGCCAGCAGTTTAGAGGACAGAACCTACGAGCAGTACTTC
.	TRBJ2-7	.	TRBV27	CASSLSGPYEQYF	TGTGCCAGCAGTTTATCCGGACCCTACGAGCAGTACTTC
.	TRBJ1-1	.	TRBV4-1	CASSQVGRENTEAFF	TGCGCCAGCAGCCAAGTAGGTAGAGAAAACACTGAAGCTTTCTTT
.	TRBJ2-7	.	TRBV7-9	CASRQGPYEQYF	TGTGCCAGCAGGCAGGGCCCCTACGAGCAGTACTTC
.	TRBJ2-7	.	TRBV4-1	CASSQKGGSAYEQYF	TGCGCCAGCAGCCAAAAGGGGGGGTCTGCCTACGAGCAGTACTTC
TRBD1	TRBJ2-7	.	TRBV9	CASSVGQGLSHEQYF	TGTGCCAGCAGCGTGGGACAGGGGCTTTCCCACGAGCAGTACTTC
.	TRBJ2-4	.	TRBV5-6	CASSTGSGRGCF	TGTGCCAGCAGCACTGGGTCGGGACGGGGGTGCTTC
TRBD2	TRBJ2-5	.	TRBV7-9	CASSTNHLPGLAQETQYF	TGTGCCAGCAGCACCAACCATCTTCCGGGACTAGCGCAAGAGACCCAGTACTTC
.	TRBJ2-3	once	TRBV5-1	CASSLRYGTDTQYF	TGCGCCAGCAGCTTGAGGTATGGGACAGATACGCAGTATTTT
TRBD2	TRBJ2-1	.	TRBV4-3	CASSQGLGYNEQFF	TGCGCCAGCAGCCAGGGACTAGGTTACAATGAGCAGTTCTTC
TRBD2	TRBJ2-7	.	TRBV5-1	CASSPPISGETHEQYF	TGCGCCAGCAGCCCGCCCATTAGCGGGGAGACCCACGAGCAGTACTTC
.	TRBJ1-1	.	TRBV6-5	CASGQTGAAEAFF	TGTGCCAGCGGCCAAACAGGCGCCGCTGAAGCTTTCTTT
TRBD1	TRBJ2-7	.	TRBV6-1	CASSPGQGMKYEQYF	TGTGCCAGCAGTCCCGGACAGGGGATGAAATACGAGCAGTACTTC
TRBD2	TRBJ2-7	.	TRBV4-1	CASSPEGLVRSYEQYF	TGCGCCAGCAGCCCCGAGGGACTAGTTAGGTCCTACGAGCAGTACTTC
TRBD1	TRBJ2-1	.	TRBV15	CATSSEPWTGGGNEQFF	TGTGCCACCAGCAGCGAACCCTGGACAGGGGGAGGAAATGAGCAGTTCTTC
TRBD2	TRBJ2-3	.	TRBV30	CAFAPGGVYDTQYF	TGTGCCTTCGCTCCGGGGGGGGTTTATGATACGCAGTATTTT
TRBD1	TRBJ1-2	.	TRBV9	CASSAGQGASSGYGYTF	TGTGCCAGCAGCGCCGGACAGGGGGCCTCAAGTGGCTATGGCTACACCTTC
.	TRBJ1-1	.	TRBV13	CASSLDGSREVSEAFF	TGTGCCAGCAGCTTAGATGGGTCCAGGGAAGTTTCTGAAGCTTTCTTT
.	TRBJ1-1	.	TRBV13	CASSLAGLNTEAFF	TGTGCCAGCAGCCTAGCAGGACTGAACACTGAAGCTTTCTTT
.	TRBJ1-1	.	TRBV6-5	CASSPQGTEAFF	TGTGCCAGCAGTCCCCAGGGGACTGAAGCTTTCTTT
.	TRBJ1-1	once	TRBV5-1	CASSLAPQNTEAFF	TGCGCCAGCAGCTTGGCCCCGCAGAACACTGAAGCTTTCTTT
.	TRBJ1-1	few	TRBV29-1	CSVGTGEAFF	TGCAGCGTGGGGACGGGCGAAGCTTTCTTT
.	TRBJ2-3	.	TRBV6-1	CASRGRVADTQYF	TGTGCCAGCAGGGGCAGGGTGGCAGATACGCAGTATTTT
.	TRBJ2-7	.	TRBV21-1	CASSKVARYHEQYF	TGTGCCAGCAGCAAAGTCGCCAGGTACCACGAGCAGTACTTC
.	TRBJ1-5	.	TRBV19	CASTADRYSNQPQHF	TGTGCCAGTACTGCTGACCGGTATAGCAATCAGCCCCAGCATTTT
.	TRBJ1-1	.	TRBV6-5	CASSYSAATNTEAFF	TGTGCCAGCAGTTACTCCGCAGCTACGAACACTGAAGCTTTCTTT
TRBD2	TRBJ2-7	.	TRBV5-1	CASSEGLAAQSYEQYF	TGCGCCAGCAGCGAGGGACTAGCGGCTCAATCCTACGAGCAGTACTTC
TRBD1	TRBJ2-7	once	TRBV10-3	CAISFKDRDGSYEQYF	TGTGCCATCAGTTTTAAGGACAGGGACGGCTCCTACGAGCAGTACTTC
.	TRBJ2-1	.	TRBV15	CATSSLPLMATNEQFF	TGTGCCACCAGCAGCCTGCCTCTAATGGCCACCAATGAGCAGTTCTTC
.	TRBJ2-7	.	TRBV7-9	CASSLEGGATYEQYF	TGTGCCAGCAGCTTAGAGGGGGGTGCTACCTACGAGCAGTACTTC
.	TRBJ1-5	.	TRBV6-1	CASSDLLVSNQPQHF	TGTGCCAGCAGTGACTTACTTGTTAGCAATCAGCCCCAGCATTTT
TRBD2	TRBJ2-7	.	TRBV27	CASSDGTSGTYEQYF	TGTGCCAGCAGTGACGGGACTAGCGGGACATACGAGCAGTACTTC
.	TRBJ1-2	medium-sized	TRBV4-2	CASSQDSQYYGYTF	TGTGCCAGCAGCCAAGACTCGCAGTACTATGGCTACACCTTC
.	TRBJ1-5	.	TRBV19	CASSIASGFNQPQHF	TGTGCCAGTAGTATAGCTTCCGGGTTCAATCAGCCCCAGCATTTT
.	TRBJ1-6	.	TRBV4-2	CASSQEGESYNSPLHF	TGTGCCAGCAGCCAAGAGGGGGAATCCTATAATTCACCCCTCCACTTT
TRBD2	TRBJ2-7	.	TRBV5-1	CASSLGTSGGFIHEQYF	TGCGCCAGCAGCTTGGGGACTAGCGGGGGCTTCATCCACGAGCAGTACTTC
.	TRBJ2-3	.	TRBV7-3	CASSFWGSADTQYF	TGTGCCAGCAGCTTTTGGGGGTCGGCAGATACGCAGTATTTT
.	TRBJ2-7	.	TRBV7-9	CASSHKKGGESYEQYF	TGTGCCAGCAGCCATAAGAAGGGCGGGGAGTCCTACGAGCAGTACTTC